The 7 T cell receptor beta chains below were found in one sample sequenced in a study of T-cell memory formation after mild COVID-19. TCRdb ran MiXCR on the 5' RACE reads and lists one entry per CDR3 protein. The sample shows roughly 580,000 distinct CDR3 sequences, about a sixth of them seen only once. Sequencing used PBMCs or a T cell subset sorted from them (not recorded which). Receptors originate from an adult woman who had mild COVID-19 (a few samples of this study predate the infection). Cell type and time point are not known.

V gene TRBV12-5 combines with J gene TRBJ2-7; D is undetermined. The V end was cut by 2 bases, the J end by 3 bases, with 2 bases between. Germline-derived CDR1 and CDR2 are LGHNT and FRNRAP. CDR3 length: 11 amino acids. Here the CDR3 DNA reads TGTGCTAGTGGTTTGTTCTACGAGCAGTACTTC. The encoded protein is CASGLFYEQYF.

The chain uses TRBV15 and TRBJ2-7; D uncertain. The V end lost 0 bases, the J end lost 3 bases, and 12 bases lay between the germline ends. Germline V lookup: CDR1 LNHNV, CDR2 YYDKDF (reference sequence). CDR3 length: 15 residues. The CDR3 bases are TGTGCCACCAGCAGAGATTTAGGCCCCCTCTACGAGCAGTACTTC. This translates into CATSRDLGPLYEQYF.

This clonotype showed up just a few times. The rearrangement uses TRBV20-1 and TRBJ1-2; unclear D gene. The V end lost 6 bases, the J end lost 8 bases, and 22 bases lay between the germline ends. The V gene's germline CDR1 is DFQATT and CDR2 SNEGSKA (reference sequence). The CDR3 is 14 residues long. In nucleotides, the CDR3 is TGCAGTGCCATTCCGACACCCGGAGCAGGCGGCTACACCTTC. Residues: CSAIPTPGAGGYTF.

This clonotype has a handful of counts. V usage is TRBV5-1 and J usage is TRBJ2-2; 7 bases fit TRBD1. Germline V lookup: CDR1 SGHRS, CDR2 YFSETQ. The trim removed 5 bases at V and 4 bases at J, leaving 11 bases unmatched. The CDR3 spans 16 residues. The CDR3 sequence is CASSLGPTGATGELFF. CDR3 nucleotides: TGCGCCAGCAGTCTTGGGCCCACAGGGGCCACCGGGGAGCTGTTTTTT.

The chain employs TRBV20-1 and TRBJ1-4, with 7 positions matching TRBD1. V gave up 0 bases and J gave up 7 bases; unmatched junction bases: 5. The CDR3 runs 14 residues. The V gene's germline CDR1 is DFQATT and CDR2 SNEGSKA (reference sequence). This CDR3 is CSARDRQGSEKLFF. The CDR3, as DNA: TGCAGTGCTAGAGATCGACAGGGAAGTGAAAAACTGTTTTTT.

A few counts support this clonotype. The chain uses TRBV5-1 and TRBJ2-7, with a weak D call TRBD2 (5 bases). Trimming took off 4 bases at V and 7 bases at J, with 21 bases between the two ends. Germline V lookup: CDR1 SGHRS, CDR2 YFSETQ. The CDR3 spans 15 residues. DNA for the CDR3: TGCGCCAGCAGCCCGGGATGGTCGAGCGCTGTGGAGCAGTACTTC. The encoded protein is CASSPGWSSAVEQYF. Combining the CDR3 with reference TRBV5-1 and TRBJ2-7 gives the whole variable domain KAGVTQTPRYLIKTRGQQVTLSCSPISGHRSVSWYQQTPGQGLQFLFEYFSETQRNKGNFPGRFSGRQFSNSRSEMNVSTLELGDSALYLCASSPGWSSAVEQYFGPGTRLTVT.

J is TRBJ2-7 and V is TRBV7-3; D perhaps matches TRBD1 (7 bases). The germline CDR1 and CDR2 sequences are SGHTA and FQGTGA. The CDR3 has 15 amino acids. Trimming took off 1 base at V and 3 bases at J, with 13 bases between the two ends. Written as DNA, the CDR3 is TGTGCCAGCAGCTTAAGCGGGACAGACAACTACGAGCAGTACTTC. This sequence encodes CASSLSGTDNYEQYF.